Presented here are 32 T cell receptor beta chains from one specimen sequenced in a study of cytomegalovirus exposure and HLA in healthy donors. Amplification used 60 Vbeta primers and 13 Jbeta primers. The method was immunoSEQ multiplex PCR; TCRdb's version includes in-frame clones alone and lacks a portion of them. The sample includes 150,000 or so clones, about 75% of them seen just once. The material sequenced was PBMCs. The receptors come from a man in his fifties or sixties in good health and CMV-seropositive.

This rearrangement joins TRBV5-6 to TRBJ1-4; 8 bases are a match to TRBD1. The CDR3 spans 14 residues. With V trimmed by 2 bases and J by 13 bases, 10 bases remained unmatched. The germline V gene encodes CDR1 SGHDT and CDR2 YYEEEE. In DNA, the CDR3 is TGTGCCAGCAGCTTTCCAGGGGGCGGGGATAGACTGTTTTTT. This translates into CASSFPGGGDRLFF. The entire variable domain, with the rest obtained from reference TRBV5-6 and TRBJ1-4, is as follows: DAGVTQSPTHLIKTRGQQVTLRCSPKSGHDTVSWYQQALGQGPQFIFQYYEEEERQRGNFPDRFSGHQFPNYSSELNVNALLLGDSALYLCASSFPGGGDRLFFGSGTQLSVL.

The chain is built from TRBV13 and TRBJ1-5, with 12 bases matching TRBD1. Per germline, CDR1 PRHDT and CDR2 FYEKMQ (reference sequence). V gave up 1 base and J gave up 6 bases; unmatched junction bases: 10. This CDR3 is 18 amino acids long. The CDR3 DNA follows: TGTGCCAGCAGCTTAGAGGGGTGGGGACAGGGGGCAAGTCAGCCCCAGCATTTT. Its protein product is CASSLEGWGQGASQPQHF.

This clone turned up a few times. The chain carries TRBV5-6 and TRBJ1-1; a possible D gene is TRBD1 (5 bases). The ends were cut back, 3 bases at V and 7 bases at J, with 16 bases in the middle. CDR3 length: 14 amino acids. Germline assignment: CDR1 SGHDT and CDR2 YYEEEE. CDR3 sequence: CASSSYQGGDEAFF. In nucleotides, the CDR3 is TGTGCCAGCAGCTCGTACCAGGGTGGTGATGAAGCTTTCTTT.

V usage is TRBV19 and J usage is TRBJ1-5; 9 positions match TRBD1. The junction had 6 bases not matched to a gene; V was cut back by 5 bases and J by 4 bases. CDR1 is LNHDA and CDR2 is SQIVND in the germline V gene (reference sequence). The CDR3 sequence is 15 residues long. The DNA of the CDR3 is TGTGCCAGTAGTGCTGGGACAGGGCAGAATCAGCCCCAGCATTTT. Protein sequence: CASSAGTGQNQPQHF.

The chain combines TRBV27 with TRBJ1-1, with a weak D call TRBD1 (6 bases). V lost 5 bases to trimming and J lost 5 bases, with 15 bases between them. Germline loops: CDR1 MNHEY, CDR2 SMNVEV (reference sequence). The CDR3 spans 14 residues. The CDR3 DNA reads TGTGCCAGCAGTAAACAGGGATTGGGAACTGAAGCTTTCTTT. Translating it yields CASSKQGLGTEAFF.

This sequence joins TRBV20-1 and TRBJ2-7, with D maybe TRBD1 (6 bases). Germline CDR1 DFQATT, CDR2 SNEGSKA (reference sequence). The CDR3 extends over 11 amino acids. V dropped 6 bases and J dropped 7 bases, with 13 bases sitting between them. The chain's CDR3 is CSAPQGWEQYF. The CDR3 nucleotides read TGCAGTGCACCTCAGGGGTGGGAGCAGTACTTC.

This clone was seen only once. V gene TRBV10-1 combines with J gene TRBJ2-3; tentatively, D is TRBD2 (6 bases). The CDR3 sequence is 16 residues long. V was cut by 11 bases and J by 3 bases, with 24 bases left in between. Germline CDR1 WNHNN, CDR2 SYGVQD (reference sequence). DNA for the CDR3: TGCGCCTCCGCCAGGGACTTTTCCATACGTACAGATACGCAGTATTTT. It codes for CASARDFSIRTDTQYF.

The chain combines TRBV10-3 with TRBJ2-7; 7 nucleotides line up with TRBD1. The CDR3 has 13 amino acids. Trimming removed 6 bases from V and 5 bases from J; junction bases left unmatched: 7. The germline gives CDR1 ENHRY, CDR2 SYGVKD. The CDR3 protein is CAISEGQFHEQYF. In DNA form, the CDR3 reads TGTGCCATCAGCGAGGGACAGTTCCACGAGCAGTACTTC.

The rearrangement uses TRBV7-9 and TRBJ2-1; 10 bases match TRBD1. The CDR3 length is 15 residues. The germline V gene encodes CDR1 SEHNR and CDR2 FQNEAQ (reference sequence). Unmatched junction bases numbered 2, after V lost 5 bases and J lost 1 base. The CDR3 sequence is CASSRGQGSYNEQFF. CDR3 DNA: TGTGCCAGCAGCCGGGGACAGGGGTCCTACAATGAGCAGTTCTTC.

V and J are TRBV10-3 and TRBJ1-1; D is possibly TRBD1 (6 bases). Trimming pared 4 bases from V and 11 bases from J, leaving 14 bases between. The CDR3 length is 12 residues. Germline CDR1 reads ENHRY; CDR2 reads SYGVKD. This CDR3 reads CAISGSGGEAFF. CDR3 nucleotide sequence: TGTGCCATCAGTGGATCGGGGGGCGAGGCTTTCTTT.

The chain has TRBV27 and TRBJ2-7; D might be TRBD1 (5 bases). CDR3 length equals 13 residues. Germline V CDR1 and CDR2: MNHEY, SMNVEV (reference sequence). The germline V and J ends were trimmed by 5 bases and 4 bases, with 12 bases remaining between them. The CDR3 sequence: CASSKTGLYEQYF. The CDR3 DNA follows: TGTGCCAGCAGTAAAACAGGCTTATACGAGCAGTACTTC.

This clone was detected a few times. The chain recombines TRBV7-3 with TRBJ2-2; 7 bases are shared with TRBD1. The CDR3 length is 19 residues. Germline V gene data show CDR1 as SGHTA and CDR2 as FQGTGA. With 4 bases clipped from V and 2 bases from J, the junction kept 16 bases outside the gene matches. The CDR3 reads CASSSDFGQDFTNTGELFF. DNA for the CDR3: TGTGCCAGCAGCTCCGACTTCGGACAGGACTTCACCAACACCGGGGAGCTGTTTTTT.

This rearrangement joins TRBV6-4 to TRBJ2-2; 7 bases line up with TRBD2. Germline trimming cut 3 bases from V and 6 bases from J; bases unmatched to any gene: 4. The CDR3 totals 14 residues. From germline, CDR1 is MRHNA and CDR2 SNTAGT. The CDR3 sequence: CASSEGTTAGELFF. As DNA, the CDR3 is TGTGCCAGCAGTGAAGGGACTACCGCCGGGGAGCTGTTTTTT.

In DNA form, the CDR3 reads TGTGCCAGCAGCGCCGGACAGGCAACGACTGAAAAACTGTTTTTT. Translated: CASSAGQATTEKLFF. The rearrangement joins TRBV7-9 to TRBJ1-4, with 7 bases matching TRBD1. The CDR3 length is 15 residues. In germline, CDR1 is SEHNR, CDR2 FQNEAQ (reference sequence). V lost 5 bases and J lost 7; bases outside the gene matches: 10.

The rearrangement joins TRBV4-1 to TRBJ1-5; maybe TRBD1 (5 bases). Germline V gene data show CDR1 as MGHRA and CDR2 as YSYEKL. CDR3 size: 15 residues. V lost 0 bases and J 9 bases, leaving 15 bases between the germline ends. The CDR3 bases are TGCGCCAGCAGCCAAGATCGGTCAGGGAGGCGGCCCCAGCATTTT. Translation: CASSQDRSGRRPQHF.

The V call is TRBV29-1, the J call TRBJ1-1; 8 positions match TRBD1. There are 14 residues in the CDR3. The V and J ends lost 4 bases and 4 bases, in that order; junction bases with no gene match: 8. From germline, CDR1 is SQVTM and CDR2 ANQGSEA. CDR3: CSVAGDRKGTEAFF. In DNA form, the CDR3 reads TGCAGCGTTGCGGGGGACAGGAAAGGCACTGAAGCTTTCTTT.

This clone came up a few times. V and J are TRBV7-2 and TRBJ2-2, with a weak D call TRBD2 (5 bases). Germline CDR1 and CDR2: SGHTA and FQGNSA. This CDR3 has 15 amino acids. Deletions cut 3 bases from V and 5 bases from J, with 13 bases between. The CDR3 nucleotides read TGTGCCAGCAGCTTTAAAGGCCGGGAAACCGGGGAGCTGTTTTTT. Amino acid sequence: CASSFKGRETGELFF.

The chain links TRBV2 to TRBJ2-2, with D uncertain. V was cut by 5 bases and J by 0 bases, with 10 bases left in between. This CDR3 has 15 residues. In germline, CDR1 is SNHLY, CDR2 FYNNEI. The chain's CDR3 is CASSRSAANTGELFF. The CDR3 bases are TGTGCCAGCAGTCGTTCGGCGGCGAACACCGGGGAGCTGTTTTTT.

The V call is TRBV7-9, the J call TRBJ1-2, with D uncertain. Germline V gene sequence: CDR1 SEHNR, CDR2 FQNEAQ (reference sequence). The CDR3 sequence is 16 residues long. Trimming took off 2 bases at V and 2 bases at J, with 15 bases between the two ends. In nucleotides, the CDR3 is TGTGCCAGCAGCTTACGTCGCGGCAGAGAAAACTATGGCTACACCTTC. It encodes CASSLRRGRENYGYTF.

This clone was seen a handful of times. V is TRBV18 and J is TRBJ2-7, with 7 positions matching TRBD1. Germline CDR1 is KGHSH and CDR2 is LQKENI. The V and J ends lost 1 base and 5 bases, in that order; junction bases with no gene match: 2. The CDR3 has 13 residues. The CDR3 loop reads CASSPLRGNEQYF. CDR3 sequence (DNA): TGTGCCAGCTCACCACTCAGGGGGAACGAGCAGTACTTC.

This clone was detected only once. This chain connects TRBV15 to TRBJ1-1; maybe TRBD1 (5 bases). Germline CDR1 and CDR2: LNHNV and YYDKDF (reference sequence). This CDR3 contains 16 residues. Trimming shortened V by 0 bases and J by 2 bases, and 13 bases separated the two germline ends. The CDR3, as DNA: TGTGCCACCAGCAGAGAGGGCCAGGGCCTAAACACTGAAGCTTTCTTT. Translating it yields CATSREGQGLNTEAFF.

V and J are TRBV21-1 and TRBJ2-1; the table names TRBD1, a call not compared with the DNA. TRBV21-1 constitutes a pseudogene. This CDR3 has 15 amino acids. CDR3 protein: CASSSNRVSYNEQFF. CDR3 in DNA: TGTGCCAGCAGCTCTAACAGGGTTTCCTACAATGAGCAGTTCTTC.

The chain employs TRBV10-3 and TRBJ2-1; 11 bases are shared with TRBD1. V trimming: 4 bases; J trimming: 5 bases; junction bases outside the gene matches: 7. Germline V gene sequence: CDR1 ENHRY, CDR2 SYGVKD. The CDR3 is 16 amino acids. CDR3 DNA sequence: TGTGCCATCAGTGGGGATCCGGGACAGGGGGACAATGAGCAGTTCTTC. As protein: CAISGDPGQGDNEQFF.

V gene TRBV19 combines with J gene TRBJ2-2; 11 bases line up with TRBD2. Germline V lookup: CDR1 LNHDA, CDR2 SQIVND (reference sequence). V shed 7 bases, J shed 2 bases, and the junction held 6 bases outside the gene matches. The CDR3 totals 16 residues. The CDR3 region is CASTLGLAANTGELFF. The CDR3 DNA sequence: TGTGCCAGTACCCTGGGACTAGCGGCAAACACCGGGGAGCTGTTTTTT.

The chain combines TRBV19 with TRBJ1-5, with a weak D call TRBD1 (5 bases). V dropped 7 bases and J dropped 2 bases, with 15 bases sitting between them. CDR1 LNHDA and CDR2 SQIVND come from the germline V gene (reference sequence). CDR3 length: 15 amino acids. The CDR3 reads CASTPTWGGNQPQHF. CDR3 DNA: TGTGCCAGTACTCCTACGTGGGGCGGCAATCAGCCCCAGCATTTT.

The V call is TRBV19, the J call TRBJ1-1; perhaps TRBD1 as D (6 bases). This CDR3 has 13 residues. The ends were cut back, 6 bases at V and 5 bases at J, with 13 bases in the middle. Germline V lookup: CDR1 LNHDA, CDR2 SQIVND (reference sequence). The CDR3 nucleotides are TGTGCCAGTAGACTGGGGGCAGGGACTGAAGCTTTCTTT. Translated, it gives CASRLGAGTEAFF.

The chain is built from TRBV28 and TRBJ1-1, with D perhaps TRBD1 (6 bases). Trimming removed 6 bases from V and 1 base from J, with 15 bases in between. The CDR3 has 15 amino acids. Germline values: CDR1 MDHEN, CDR2 SYDVKM. CDR3 protein: CASSRQVLKNTEAFF. The CDR3 DNA is TGTGCCAGCAGCCGACAGGTCCTCAAGAACACTGAAGCTTTCTTT.

The chain combines TRBV19 with TRBJ2-7; a possible D gene is TRBD2 (6 bases). The CDR3 sequence is 12 residues long. The ends were cut back, 1 base at V and 6 bases at J, with 7 bases in the middle. Germline V gene data show CDR1 as LNHDA and CDR2 as SQIVND (reference sequence). CDR3 residues: CASSIGDFEQYF. CDR3 bases: TGTGCCAGTAGTATAGGGGACTTCGAGCAGTACTTC.

V gene TRBV18 combines with J gene TRBJ2-2; the match to TRBD2 covers 11 bases. CDR3 length equals 16 residues. From germline, CDR1 is KGHSH and CDR2 LQKENI. The V gene end was trimmed by 2 bases and the J gene end by 6 bases; junction bases not matched to a gene: 5. CDR3 loop: CASSPLTSGTPGELFF. The CDR3 DNA is TGTGCCAGCTCACCATTGACTAGCGGGACCCCCGGGGAGCTGTTTTTT.

This clone has just a few counts. The chain is built from TRBV2 and TRBJ2-7; 7 bases are a match to TRBD1. CDR3 length: 14 residues. The V gene's germline CDR1 is SNHLY and CDR2 FYNNEI. Unmatched junction bases numbered 7, after V lost 6 bases and J lost 2 bases. In DNA form, the CDR3 reads TGTGCCAGCAGAACAGGGACAGCCGCCTACGAGCAGTACTTC. Translating it yields CASRTGTAAYEQYF.

This chain joins TRBV6-1 and TRBJ1-2; 7 positions agree with TRBD1. CDR3 length: 15 amino acids. The germline V gene has CDR1 MNHNS and CDR2 SASEGT. With V trimmed by 2 bases and J by 4 bases, 7 bases remained unmatched. The CDR3, as DNA: TGTGCCAGCAGTGAACATGGACAGGTCCTCTATGGCTACACCTTC. Translated: CASSEHGQVLYGYTF.

The chain carries TRBV6-5 and TRBJ1-2; the D gene is possibly TRBD1 (5 bases). Germline CDR1 and CDR2: MNHEY and SVGAGI. V lost 0 bases, J lost 4 bases, and 12 bases lay in between. This CDR3 spans 15 amino acids. In DNA form, the CDR3 reads TGTGCCAGCAGTTACTCGACGGGGGGTATCTATGGCTACACCTTC. Protein sequence: CASSYSTGGIYGYTF.